This TCR beta chain is from a study of blood T cells in healthy people across ages (dated by TCRdb to 2015 to 2017). Concerning the study at large: In model experiments, template switching captured about one uniquely barcoded TCR beta cDNA molecule for every two T cells. To avoid experimental bias, donors of different ages were distributed randomly across sequencing lanes. The study analyzed two additional independent replicas of 1 million unique cDNA reads from the same blood draw for two donors, one aged 18 to 29 and one aged 80 or older. Using deep sequencing normalized with unique cDNA molecular identifiers, the study measured how TCR beta repertoire diversity changes with age. Donors were grouped into four age groups: young (average 16 years), middle-aged (approximately 41), aged (around 60) and long-lived (just over 80).

A word on this clonotype: The specificity of this receptor is unknown. Per-base quality was not reported, and no clone a single base away is much larger than it.

Systemically healthy Caucasian individuals from Russia, approximately 39 in total and aged roughly 6 to 90 years, were included as donors. Each donor gave ten milliliters of peripheral blood, collected into EDTA-treated Vacutainer tubes. Ficoll-Paque density-gradient centrifugation was used to isolate PBMCs, with at least 6.5 million per sample. Total RNA was extracted from PBMCs with Trizol reagent, with at least 6 micrograms obtained per sample. The percentages of naive CD45RAhigh/CD27high T cells were determined by flow cytometry on a PBMC aliquot from every donor. Study-wide conclusions, independent of this receptor: Compared with the aged group, more naive CD4+ T cells, fewer expanded clones and increased TCR diversity were shown by the long-lived group, suggesting age selection. As age increased, observed TCR beta diversity per million T cells dropped in a roughly linear way, and a significant reduction was already evident by age 40. Bulk unsorted PBMC profiling prevented conclusive comparison of naive and antigen-experienced compartments. Because donor CMV infection status was unknown, age-related changes in expanded clonotypes were potentially confounded. Total diversity estimates from one million sequenced T cells were considered lower bounds and underestimates. There was a strong correlation between observed TCR beta diversity and the percentage of naive T cells measured by flow cytometry.

Library preparation was by 5' RACE. Sequencing used an Illumina HiSeq 2500. The second PCR ran for roughly 6 to 11 cycles and used a J-beta primer mix along with a sample-barcoded 5' primer. Each TCR beta cDNA molecule received a unique molecular identifier from a template-switch 5' adaptor carrying 12 random nucleotides. Each sample yielded at least 3 million CDR3-containing paired-end reads. All of the RNA was converted into first-strand cDNA using the Mint cDNA synthesis kit, with a TRBC-specific oligonucleotide serving as the primer. Following uracil-DNA glycosylase treatment, a first 18-cycle PCR with universal primers M1SS and BC2_uni_R was performed on all cDNA. The paper's processing steps were these. Each sample was normalized by randomly selecting 1 million high-quality reads, each carrying a distinct molecular identifier. Instead of being binned into consensus sequences, reads that shared molecular identifiers were thrown out. MiTCR, run with a Q25 quality threshold and the strictest error-elimination algorithm, handled CDR3 identification, clonotype clustering and error correction. Lower-bound total TCR beta diversity was estimated with a nonparametric unseen species model using Euler transformation. TCRdb's own reprocessing of the public reads used fastp at Q25 and MiXCR and kept productive beta chains. Every entry covers one CDR3 protein and lists the most common genes and DNA from its rows. TCRdb's processing, not the authors', yielded these V and J calls. In this sample the table shows over a million distinct CDR3 sequences, more than 35% of which occur a single time. Approximately 20% of the sample is held by the ten biggest clonotypes.

The receptor was derived from a woman aged 55-69 years in good health. The sample was blood.

The encoded CDR3 is CASSLGRVGNEQFF. In nucleotides, the sequence is TGTGCCAGCAGCTTAGGGCGGGTGGGGAATGAGCAGTTCTTC. The rearrangement joined TRBV7-8 to TRBJ2-1; a weak D assignment points to TRBD2 (5 bases agree). CDR1 SGHVS and CDR2 FQNEAQ were looked up in the germline V gene. From the cysteine through the phenylalanine, the CDR3 covers 14 amino acids. The sequence is cut down to CDR3 DNA, 42 bases in frame from base 1. V loses 1 base of germline sequence and J loses 7 bases, and the interval between the two ends is 11 bases.